The following is a TCR beta chain sequence with its context. Its antigen is as yet unknown. These data originate in a study of OX40 agonist ivuxolimab in advanced cancers. General study findings and limits: Some patients without response likewise showed low normalized clonal expansion. Expanded clones were, on average, more numerous among CD8+ T cells than CD4+.

The protocol was immunoSEQ multiplex PCR, while the TCRdb copy is restricted to in-frame clones and leaves out a portion. The sample holds over 75,000 clones, more than 85% seen once. Prior autoimmune disease or systemic immunosuppression barred patients. Germline CDR1 is SGHAT and CDR2 is FQNNGV. V lost 1 base, J lost 2 bases, and 2 bases stayed unmatched. The CDR3 consists of 15 residues. This material consisted of CD4+ or CD8+ T cells sorted from blood, taken in a trial of the OX40 agonist ivuxolimab. The rearrangement joins TRBV11-2 to TRBJ2-5; 9 positions match TRBD2. The sequence was collected from an adult with an advanced solid tumor such as melanoma, head and neck, liver or kidney cancer. The CDR3 sequence: CASSLGAGGQETQYF. CDR3 coding DNA: TGTGCCAGCAGCTTAGGGGCGGGAGGGCAAGAGACCCAGTACTTC.